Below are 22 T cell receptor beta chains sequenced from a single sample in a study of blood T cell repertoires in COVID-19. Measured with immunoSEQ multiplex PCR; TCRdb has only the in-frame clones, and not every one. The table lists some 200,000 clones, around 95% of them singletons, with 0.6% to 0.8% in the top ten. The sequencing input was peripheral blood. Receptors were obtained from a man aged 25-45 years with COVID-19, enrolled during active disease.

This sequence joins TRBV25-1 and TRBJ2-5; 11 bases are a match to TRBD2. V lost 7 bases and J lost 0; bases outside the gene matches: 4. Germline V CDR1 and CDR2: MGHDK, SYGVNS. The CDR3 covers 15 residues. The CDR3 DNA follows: TGTGCCAGCACGACTAGCGGGGAGTACCAAGAGACCCAGTACTTC. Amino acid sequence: CASTTSGEYQETQYF.

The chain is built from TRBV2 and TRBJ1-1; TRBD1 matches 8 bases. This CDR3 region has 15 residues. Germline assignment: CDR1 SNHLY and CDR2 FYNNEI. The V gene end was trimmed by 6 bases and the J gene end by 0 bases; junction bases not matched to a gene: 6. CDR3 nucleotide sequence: TGTGCCAGCAGGGACAGGGTGCAGATGAACACTGAAGCTTTCTTT. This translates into CASRDRVQMNTEAFF. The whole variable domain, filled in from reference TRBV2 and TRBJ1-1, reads EPEVTQTPSHQVTQMGQEVILRCVPISNHLYFYWYRQILGQKVEFLVSFYNNEISEKSEIFDDQFSVERPDGSNFTLKIRSTKLEDSAMYFCASRDRVQMNTEAFFGQGTRLTVV.

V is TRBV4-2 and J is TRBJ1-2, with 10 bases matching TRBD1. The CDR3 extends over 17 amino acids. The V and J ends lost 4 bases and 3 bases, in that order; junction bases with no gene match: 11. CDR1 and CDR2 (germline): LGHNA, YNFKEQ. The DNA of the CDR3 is TGTGCCAGCAGCCTTCCCCCCGGGACAGGGGCCTACTATGGCTACACCTTC. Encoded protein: CASSLPPGTGAYYGYTF.

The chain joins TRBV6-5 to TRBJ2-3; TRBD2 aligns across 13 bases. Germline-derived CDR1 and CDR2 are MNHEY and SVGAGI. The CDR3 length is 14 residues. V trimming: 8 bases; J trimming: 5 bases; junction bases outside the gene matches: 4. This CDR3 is CASGLAGEGDTQYF. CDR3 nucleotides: TGTGCCAGCGGACTAGCGGGGGAAGGAGATACGCAGTATTTT.

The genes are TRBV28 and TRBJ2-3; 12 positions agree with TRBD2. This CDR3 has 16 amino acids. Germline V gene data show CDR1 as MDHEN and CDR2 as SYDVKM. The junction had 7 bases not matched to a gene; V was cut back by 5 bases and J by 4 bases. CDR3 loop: CASSRVLAGGSDTQYF. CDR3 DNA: TGTGCCAGCAGTAGGGTTCTAGCGGGGGGGTCAGATACGCAGTATTTT.

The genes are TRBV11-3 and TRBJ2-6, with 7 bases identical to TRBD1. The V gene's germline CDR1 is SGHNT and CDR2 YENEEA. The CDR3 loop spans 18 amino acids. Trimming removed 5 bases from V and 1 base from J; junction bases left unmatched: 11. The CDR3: CASSRTPPGQSGANVLTF. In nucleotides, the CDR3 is TGTGCCAGCAGCCGTACACCGCCGGGACAGTCTGGGGCCAACGTCCTGACTTTC. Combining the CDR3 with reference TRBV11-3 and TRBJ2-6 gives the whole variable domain EAGVVQSPRYKIIEKKQPVAFWCNPISGHNTLYWYLQNLGQGPELLIRYENEEAVDDSQLPKDRFSAERLKGVDSTLKIQPAELGDSAVYLCASSRTPPGQSGANVLTFGAGSRLTVL.

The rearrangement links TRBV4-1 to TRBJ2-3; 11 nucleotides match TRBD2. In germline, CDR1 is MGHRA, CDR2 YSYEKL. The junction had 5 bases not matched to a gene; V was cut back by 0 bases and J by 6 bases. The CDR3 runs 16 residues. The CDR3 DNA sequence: TGCGCCAGCAGCCAAGATCTACTAGCGGGGGTTGATACGCAGTATTTT. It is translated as CASSQDLLAGVDTQYF.

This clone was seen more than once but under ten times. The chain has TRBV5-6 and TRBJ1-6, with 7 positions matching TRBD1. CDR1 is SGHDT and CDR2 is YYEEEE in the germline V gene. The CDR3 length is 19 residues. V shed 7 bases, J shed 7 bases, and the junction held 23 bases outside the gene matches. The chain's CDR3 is CASRFPKDRPTYGNSPLHF. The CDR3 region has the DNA TGTGCCAGCCGTTTCCCAAAGGACAGGCCCACATACGGCAATTCACCCCTCCACTTT.

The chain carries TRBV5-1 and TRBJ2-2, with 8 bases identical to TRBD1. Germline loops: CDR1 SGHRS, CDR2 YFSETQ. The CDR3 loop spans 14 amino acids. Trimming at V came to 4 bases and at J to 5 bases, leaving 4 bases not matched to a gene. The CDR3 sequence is CASSTGQGTGELFF. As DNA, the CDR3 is TGCGCCAGCAGCACAGGACAGGGTACCGGGGAGCTGTTTTTT.

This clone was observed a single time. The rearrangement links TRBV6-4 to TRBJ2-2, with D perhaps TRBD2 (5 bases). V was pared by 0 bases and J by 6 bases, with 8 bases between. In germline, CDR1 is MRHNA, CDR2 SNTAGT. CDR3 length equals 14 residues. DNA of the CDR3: TGTGCCAGCAGTGACTCATCGGGATCCGGGGAGCTGTTTTTT. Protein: CASSDSSGSGELFF.

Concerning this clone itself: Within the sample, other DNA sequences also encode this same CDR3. CDR3 DNA: TGTGCCAGCAGTTTGGGGGGTGGCTACACCTTC. It specifies CASSLGGGYTF. This chain uses TRBV12-3 or TRBV12-4 with TRBJ1-2; maybe TRBD1 (5 bases). There are 11 residues in the CDR3. Trimming left V 3 bases short and J 7 bases short, with 6 bases between.

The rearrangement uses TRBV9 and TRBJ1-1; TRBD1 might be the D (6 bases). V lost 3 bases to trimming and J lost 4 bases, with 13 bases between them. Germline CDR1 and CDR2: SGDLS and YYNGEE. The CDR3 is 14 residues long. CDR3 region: CASSGGGVGTEAFF. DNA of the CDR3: TGTGCCAGCAGCGGAGGGGGGGTTGGCACTGAAGCTTTCTTT.

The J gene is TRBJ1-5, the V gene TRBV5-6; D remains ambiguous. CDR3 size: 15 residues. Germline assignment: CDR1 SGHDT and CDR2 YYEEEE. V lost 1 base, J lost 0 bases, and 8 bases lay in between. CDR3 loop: CASSLRRYSNQPQHF. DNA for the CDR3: TGTGCCAGCAGCTTGAGGCGGTATAGCAATCAGCCCCAGCATTTT.

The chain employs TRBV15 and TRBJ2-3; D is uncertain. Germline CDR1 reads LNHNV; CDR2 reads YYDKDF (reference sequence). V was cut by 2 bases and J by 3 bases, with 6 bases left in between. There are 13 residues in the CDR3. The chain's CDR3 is CATSRYNTDTQYF. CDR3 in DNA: TGTGCCACCAGCAGATATAATACAGATACGCAGTATTTT.

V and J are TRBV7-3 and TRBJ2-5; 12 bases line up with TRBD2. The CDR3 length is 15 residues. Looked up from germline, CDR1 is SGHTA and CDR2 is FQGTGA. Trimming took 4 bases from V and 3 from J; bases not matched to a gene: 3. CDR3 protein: CASSSRLAGEETQYF. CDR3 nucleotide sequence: TGTGCCAGCAGCTCCAGACTAGCGGGGGAAGAGACCCAGTACTTC.

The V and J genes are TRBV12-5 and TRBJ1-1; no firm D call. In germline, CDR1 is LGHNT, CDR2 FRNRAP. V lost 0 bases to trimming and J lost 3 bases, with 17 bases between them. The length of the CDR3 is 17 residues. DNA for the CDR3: TGTGCTAGTGGTTTGGTACTATTAGGGAGCGGGGACACTGAAGCTTTCTTT. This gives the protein CASGLVLLGSGDTEAFF.

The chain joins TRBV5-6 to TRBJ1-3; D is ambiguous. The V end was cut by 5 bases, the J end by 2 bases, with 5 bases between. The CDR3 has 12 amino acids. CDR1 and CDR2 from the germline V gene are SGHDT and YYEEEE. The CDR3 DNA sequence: TGTGCCAGCAGTTCAACTGGAAACACCATATATTTT. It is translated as CASSSTGNTIYF. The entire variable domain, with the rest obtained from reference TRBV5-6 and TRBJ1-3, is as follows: DAGVTQSPTHLIKTRGQQVTLRCSPKSGHDTVSWYQQALGQGPQFIFQYYEEEERQRGNFPDRFSGHQFPNYSSELNVNALLLGDSALYLCASSSTGNTIYFGEGSWLTVV.

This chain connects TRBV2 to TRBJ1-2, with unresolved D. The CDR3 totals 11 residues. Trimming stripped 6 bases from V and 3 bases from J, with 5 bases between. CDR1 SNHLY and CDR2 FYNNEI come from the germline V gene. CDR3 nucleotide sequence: TGTGCCAGCAGGAGGGACTATGGCTACACCTTC. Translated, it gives CASRRDYGYTF.

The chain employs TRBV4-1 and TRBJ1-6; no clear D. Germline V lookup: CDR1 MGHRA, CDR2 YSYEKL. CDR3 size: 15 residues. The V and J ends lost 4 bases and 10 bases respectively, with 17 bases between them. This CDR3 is CASSREGRAGSPLHF. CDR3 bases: TGCGCCAGCAGCCGGGAAGGGAGGGCCGGGTCACCCCTCCACTTT.

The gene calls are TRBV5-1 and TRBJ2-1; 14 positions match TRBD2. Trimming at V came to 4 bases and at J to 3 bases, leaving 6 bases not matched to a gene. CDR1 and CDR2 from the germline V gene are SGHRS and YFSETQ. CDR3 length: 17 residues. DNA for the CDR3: TGCGCCAGCAGCATAGGACTAGCGGGGGGCAACTACAATGAGCAGTTCTTC. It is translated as CASSIGLAGGNYNEQFF.

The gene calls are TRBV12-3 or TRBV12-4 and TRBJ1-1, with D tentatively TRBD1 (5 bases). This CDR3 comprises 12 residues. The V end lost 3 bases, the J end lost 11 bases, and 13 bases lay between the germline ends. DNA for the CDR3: TGTGCCAGCAGTTTGTCAGGGCTAGGGGCTTTCTTT. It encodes CASSLSGLGAFF.

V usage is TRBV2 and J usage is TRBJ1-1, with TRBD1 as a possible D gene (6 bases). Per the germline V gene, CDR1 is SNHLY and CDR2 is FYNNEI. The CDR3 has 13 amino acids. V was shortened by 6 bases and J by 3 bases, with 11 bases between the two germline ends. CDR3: CASRKGGDTEAFF. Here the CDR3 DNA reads TGTGCCAGCAGGAAAGGGGGGGACACTGAAGCTTTCTTT. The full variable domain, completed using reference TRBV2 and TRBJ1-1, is EPEVTQTPSHQVTQMGQEVILRCVPISNHLYFYWYRQILGQKVEFLVSFYNNEISEKSEIFDDQFSVERPDGSNFTLKIRSTKLEDSAMYFCASRKGGDTEAFFGQGTRLTVV.